These 27 T cell receptor beta chains came from one sample sequenced in a study of cytomegalovirus exposure and HLA in healthy donors. In the PCR, 60 Vbeta and 13 Jbeta primers were used. Produced via immunoSEQ multiplex PCR; TCRdb's table is partial and in-frame only. The sample records about 83,000 clones, 60% to 80% being singletons. Source material: PBMCs. These TCRs come from a man aged 55 to 69 in good health and CMV-seronegative.

The V gene is TRBV29-1, the J gene TRBJ2-3; 8 bases align to TRBD1. The V gene end was trimmed by 3 bases and the J gene end by 5 bases; junction bases not matched to a gene: 10. CDR1 SQVTM and CDR2 ANQGSEA come from the germline V gene. The CDR3 spans 15 residues. This CDR3 is CSVESFVRGRDTQYF. The CDR3 nucleotides are TGCAGCGTTGAGTCATTTGTCAGGGGGCGAGATACGCAGTATTTT.

This chain joins TRBV7-9 and TRBJ2-2; the D gene is possibly TRBD1 (5 bases). The V end was cut by 4 bases, the J end by 0 bases, with 18 bases between. The CDR3 runs 18 residues. Germline V lookup: CDR1 SEHNR, CDR2 FQNEAQ (reference sequence). The CDR3, as DNA: TGTGCCAGCAGCTCCTTACCCCAGGACACATCGAACACCGGGGAGCTGTTTTTT. Translating gives CASSSLPQDTSNTGELFF.

The chain is built from TRBV5-1 and TRBJ1-1; D perhaps matches TRBD1 (6 bases). This CDR3 has 15 amino acids. Per the germline V gene, CDR1 is SGHRS and CDR2 is YFSETQ. V dropped 3 bases and J dropped 1 base, with 13 bases sitting between them. As DNA, the CDR3 is TGCGCCAGCAGCTCCCCCGGGACAACGAACACTGAAGCTTTCTTT. Protein: CASSSPGTTNTEAFF.

The genes are TRBV20-1 and TRBJ1-4, with D unresolved. Trimming left V 4 bases short and J 4 bases short, with 4 bases between. The CDR3 sequence is 11 residues long. Germline values: CDR1 DFQATT, CDR2 SNEGSKA (reference sequence). This CDR3 is CSATNNEKLFF. In nucleotides, the CDR3 is TGCAGTGCTACTAATAATGAAAAACTGTTTTTT.

V usage is TRBV5-8 and J usage is TRBJ2-5, with a weak D call TRBD1 (6 bases). Trimming stripped 8 bases from V and 1 base from J, with 9 bases between. CDR1 SGHTS and CDR2 YDEGEE come from the germline V gene. This CDR3 contains 12 residues. Written as DNA, the CDR3 is TGTGCCAGAGGCAGGGGCCAAGAGACCCAGTACTTC. Its translation is CARGRGQETQYF.

The V gene is TRBV19, the J gene TRBJ1-4; TRBD1 might be the D (6 bases). The germline V and J ends were trimmed by 5 bases and 8 bases, with 18 bases remaining between them. The CDR3 length is 15 residues. CDR1 and CDR2 (germline): LNHDA, SQIVND (reference sequence). As DNA, the CDR3 is TGTGCCAGTAGTCCATCCGGGGGGCGAAACGAAAAACTGTTTTTT. Translated: CASSPSGGRNEKLFF.

The chain couples TRBV6-1 to TRBJ2-5; 7 bases are a match to TRBD1. CDR1 is MNHNS and CDR2 is SASEGT in the germline V gene. CDR3 length: 14 residues. The junction had 6 bases not matched to a gene; V was cut back by 4 bases and J by 4 bases. Here the CDR3 reads CASSVQHRGETQYF. In nucleotides, the CDR3 is TGTGCCAGCAGTGTTCAGCACAGGGGAGAGACCCAGTACTTC.

The gene calls are TRBV29-1 and TRBJ2-4; 7 bases line up with TRBD1. Germline lookup yields CDR1 SQVTM and CDR2 ANQGSEA. The CDR3 covers 15 residues. Trimming cost V 5 bases and J 0 bases; bases outside gene matches: 7. The DNA of the CDR3 is TGCAGCGTTCGACAGGGAATCGTAGCCAAAAACATTCAGTACTTC. Encoded protein: CSVRQGIVAKNIQYF. Based on the CDR3 plus reference TRBV29-1 and TRBJ2-4, the full variable domain is SAVISQKPSRDICQRGTSLTIQCQVDSQVTMMFWYRQQPGQSLTLIATANQGSEATYESGFVIDKFPISRPNLTFSTLTVSNMSPEDSSIYLCSVRQGIVAKNIQYFGAGTRLSVL.

The chain combines TRBV6-5 with TRBJ2-2, with D maybe TRBD1 (5 bases). CDR1 and CDR2 from the germline V gene are MNHEY and SVGAGI. Trimming took off 5 bases at V and 7 bases at J, with 14 bases between the two ends. The length of the CDR3 is 14 residues. The CDR3 sequence is CASSPLGAGGELFF. DNA of the CDR3: TGTGCCAGCAGTCCCCTAGGGGCCGGCGGGGAGCTGTTTTTT.

The chain carries TRBV18 and TRBJ1-6, with 11 bases matching TRBD1. The CDR3 spans 15 residues. Germline CDR1 KGHSH, CDR2 LQKENI. Losses at the gene ends were 3 bases for V and 9 bases for J; bases not matched to a gene: 4. CDR3 in DNA: TGTGCCAGCTCACCGTCCGGACAGGGGGCTTCACCCCTCCACTTT. This sequence encodes CASSPSGQGASPLHF. Together with reference TRBV18 and TRBJ1-6, the CDR3 gives the full variable domain: NAGVMQNPRHLVRRRGQEARLRCSPMKGHSHVYWYRQLPEEGLKFMVYLQKENIIDESGMPKERFSAEFPKEGPSILRIQQVVRGDSAAYFCASSPSGQGASPLHFGNGTRLTVT.

The chain combines TRBV2 with TRBJ2-5; 8 bases map to TRBD2. V lost 11 bases, J lost 3 bases, and 5 bases stayed unmatched. Germline CDR1 SNHLY, CDR2 FYNNEI. The CDR3 extends over 12 amino acids. The CDR3 region is CAGSGNEETQYF. The CDR3, as DNA: TGTGCCGGTAGCGGGAACGAAGAGACCCAGTACTTC.

This clone was observed a few times. CDR3: CASSGGLASAGELFF. The CDR3 DNA sequence: TGTGCCAGCAGCGGTGGGCTAGCCAGTGCCGGGGAGCTGTTTTTT. The gene calls are TRBV9 and TRBJ2-2; D might be TRBD2 (5 bases). The ends were cut back, 3 bases at V and 6 bases at J, with 15 bases in the middle. This CDR3 has 15 amino acids. Germline assignment: CDR1 SGDLS and CDR2 YYNGEE.

As concerns this clone: An end of the junction does not agree with germline; a read error may underlie this. V gene TRBV15 combines with J gene TRBJ2-7; maybe TRBD1 (6 bases). Germline V gene data show CDR1 as LNHNV and CDR2 as YYDKDF (reference sequence). The CDR3 totals 14 residues. The CDR3 region is CATGSRTGSYEQYF. The DNA for the CDR3 is TGTGCCACCGGCAGCCGAACAGGGTCTTACGAGCAGTACTTC.

The chain joins TRBV6-6 to TRBJ1-6; maybe TRBD1 (6 bases). The CDR3 is made up of 14 amino acids. Trimming left V 5 bases short and J 10 bases short, with 15 bases between. CDR1 MNHNY and CDR2 SVGAGI come from the germline V gene (reference sequence). CDR3 bases: TGTGCCAGCAGTCCACCAGGGGTAGGATCACCCCTCCACTTT. This gives the protein CASSPPGVGSPLHF.

The rearrangement uses TRBV28 and TRBJ2-2; 8 bases agree with TRBD2. The CDR3 has 14 residues. After removal of 6 bases from V and 6 bases from J, the junction contained 6 bases not matched to a gene. The germline V gene encodes CDR1 MDHEN and CDR2 SYDVKM. The CDR3 nucleotides read TGTGCCAGCAGCTTAGCGGGAAGGGCCGGGGAGCTGTTTTTT. It specifies CASSLAGRAGELFF.

The chain links TRBV7-6 to TRBJ2-7; 13 nucleotides agree with TRBD2. Germline loops: CDR1 SGHVS, CDR2 FNYEAQ. The CDR3 loop spans 15 amino acids. Trimming at V came to 4 bases and at J to 7 bases, leaving 7 bases not matched to a gene. CDR3 sequence: CASSSQLAGGGEQYF. The CDR3 DNA sequence: TGTGCCAGCAGCTCCCAACTAGCGGGAGGGGGGGAGCAGTACTTC.

The chain combines TRBV6-1 with TRBJ2-7; the D gene is possibly TRBD1 (5 bases). This CDR3 has 14 residues. From germline, CDR1 is MNHNS and CDR2 SASEGT. With 4 bases removed from V and 3 bases from J, the gap between germline ends came to 13 bases. In nucleotides, the CDR3 is TGTGCCAGCAGTGTCGAACAGGTTGGCTACGAGCAGTACTTC. This codes for CASSVEQVGYEQYF.

CDR3: CAEHARWRSEKLFF. The CDR3, as DNA: TGTGCCGAACACGCGAGGTGGAGGAGTGAAAAACTGTTTTTT. J is TRBJ1-4 and V is TRBV6-7; D uncertain. TRBV6-7 is given ORF status, its function remaining uncertain. The V and J ends lost 11 bases and 7 bases respectively, with 20 bases between them. CDR3 length equals 14 residues.

The gene calls are TRBV15 and TRBJ1-5; no definite D call. CDR1 and CDR2 (germline): LNHNV, YYDKDF (reference sequence). The CDR3 spans 14 residues. Between the trimmed V and J ends, which lost 0 bases and 11 bases, there was a span of 14 bases. For the CDR3, the DNA is TGTGCCACCAGCAGAGATGGCCAGTTCCTAGCCCAGCATTTT. Translating it yields CATSRDGQFLAQHF.

The rearrangement uses TRBV5-1 and TRBJ2-2, with D maybe TRBD2 (5 bases). Trimming took 4 bases from V and 2 from J, leaving 9 bases between them. The length of the CDR3 is 14 residues. The germline CDR1 and CDR2 sequences are SGHRS and YFSETQ. The CDR3, as DNA: TGCGCCAGCAGCCTAGACTATAACACCGGGGAGCTGTTTTTT. Encoded protein: CASSLDYNTGELFF.

The V and J genes are TRBV19 and TRBJ1-2, with 7 bases identical to TRBD1. The V and J ends lost 5 bases and 8 bases, in that order; junction bases with no gene match: 11. The CDR3 is 14 amino acids. Germline CDR1 reads LNHDA; CDR2 reads SQIVND (reference sequence). CDR3: CASSFHTTGNGYTF. CDR3 bases: TGTGCCAGTAGTTTCCATACGACAGGGAACGGCTACACCTTC.

This clone was detected a few times. This chain joins TRBV18 and TRBJ2-1, with 13 bases fitting TRBD2. The CDR3 loop spans 15 amino acids. Trimming removed 6 bases from V and 7 bases from J; junction bases left unmatched: 6. Germline CDR1 reads KGHSH; CDR2 reads LQKENI. The CDR3 reads CASSSGLAGANEQFF. CDR3 coding DNA: TGTGCCAGCTCGTCAGGACTAGCGGGAGCGAATGAGCAGTTCTTC.

CDR3 in DNA: TGTGCCAGCAGCCCCCTCAGGGTGGCCGCCGGGGAGCTGTTTTTT. The encoded protein is CASSPLRVAAGELFF. The J gene is TRBJ2-2, the V gene TRBV5-8; tentatively, D is TRBD1 (5 bases). CDR1 SGHTS and CDR2 YDEGEE come from the germline V gene. The V end was cut by 4 bases, the J end by 6 bases, with 16 bases between. The CDR3 has 15 residues. Full variable domain (remainder filled in from reference TRBV5-8 and TRBJ2-2): EAGVTQSPTHLIKTRGQQATLRCSPISGHTSVYWYQQALGLGLQFLLWYDEGEERNRGNFPPRFSGRQFPNYSSELNVNALELEDSALYLCASSPLRVAAGELFFGEGSRLTVL.

V usage is TRBV7-9 and J usage is TRBJ2-7; 9 bases align to TRBD1. Germline-derived CDR1 and CDR2 are SEHNR and FQNEAQ (reference sequence). The CDR3 has 14 amino acids. J lost 3 bases, V lost 3 bases, and 3 bases had no gene match. The CDR3 DNA reads TGTGCCAGCAGCTTGACAGGGGGACTCTACGAGCAGTACTTC. Translation: CASSLTGGLYEQYF.

This chain links TRBV7-2 with TRBJ1-2; no clear D. This CDR3 contains 14 residues. Germline CDR1 reads SGHTA; CDR2 reads FQGNSA. Trimming pared 0 bases from V and 3 bases from J, leaving 8 bases between. Here the CDR3 reads CASSLANRDYGYTF. The CDR3 bases are TGTGCCAGCAGCTTAGCGAACAGAGACTATGGCTACACCTTC.

The chain joins TRBV19 to TRBJ2-3, with TRBD2 matching 14 bases. Trimming at V came to 9 bases and at J to 4 bases, leaving 6 bases not matched to a gene. Germline assignment: CDR1 LNHDA and CDR2 SQIVND (reference sequence). The length of the CDR3 is 15 residues. CDR3 nucleotides: TGTGCCAGCACCCGGACTAGCGGGGGGCCAGATACGCAGTATTTT. It encodes CASTRTSGGPDTQYF.

J is TRBJ2-3 and V is TRBV29-1; 9 nucleotides agree with TRBD1. From germline, CDR1 is SQVTM and CDR2 ANQGSEA. Trimming at V came to 4 bases and at J to 4 bases, leaving 3 bases not matched to a gene. The CDR3 is made up of 13 amino acids. The CDR3 DNA sequence: TGCAGCGTTGGAGGACAGGGGCCAGATACGCAGTATTTT. Residues: CSVGGQGPDTQYF.